This T cell receptor (beta chain) stems from a study of CD8+CD57+ T cells in acquired aplastic anemia. The overall study: Average DNA yield from sorted CD4+ and CD8+ cells was about 3 ug.

Study observations and caveats: Roughly 30 sequences, all CD8+ CDR3, were shared between patients and controls.

CDR3 and TCR beta VDJ profiling relied on genomic DNA as the template. Using its own MiXCR run on the reads, TCRdb lists one record per CDR3 protein. The sample yields about 200,000 distinct CDR3 sequences, around 50% seen once. Worth noting for this clonotype: Antigen unknown.

Patients selected for sequencing had displayed CD8+CD57+ cell expansion by flow cytometry. Every patient was diagnosed with severe acquired aplastic anemia. Patient blood was sampled before any therapy had been received. This receptor was taken from a human donor with aplastic anemia. Specimen: sorted CD4+, CD8+, or CD8+CD57+ T cells (not recorded which) from PBMCs.

In DNA, the CDR3 is TGCGCCAGCAGCGGAGGACGGGGTTGGGGCACTGAAGCTTTCTTT. Amino acids: CASSGGRGWGTEAFF. The J gene is TRBJ1-1, the V gene TRBV5-1; D gene unclear. The germline V gene encodes CDR1 SGHRS and CDR2 YFSETQ. The CDR3 runs 15 residues. Trimming removed 4 bases from V and 4 bases from J, with 17 bases in between.